These T cell receptor beta chains were read from a single sample in a study of OX40 agonist ivuxolimab in advanced cancers. Using immunoSEQ multiplex PCR, the repertoire was profiled, and TCRdb retains in-frame clones only, with some absent. The data contain 20,000 or so clones, approximately 85% of them singletons. The source was CD4+ or CD8+ T cells sorted from blood, collected in a trial of the OX40 agonist ivuxolimab. The receptors originated from an adult with an advanced solid tumor such as melanoma, head and neck, liver or kidney cancer. Both conserved end residues are part of each CDR3. D genes are given only for firm matches. The size of a clone is reported for some rows only, either as once, few or many, or as a class for expanded clones.

cdr3_aa: CASSRDSYGYTF; cdr3_nt: TGTGCCAGCAGCCGGGACAGCTATGGCTACACCTTC; v_call: TRBV2; j_call: TRBJ1-2; clone_size: few; d_call: TRBD1
cdr3_aa: CSAGGRPSYEQYF; cdr3_nt: TGCAGCGCTGGCGGAAGGCCATCCTACGAGCAGTACTTC; v_call: TRBV29-1; j_call: TRBJ2-7; clone_size: few; d_call: -
cdr3_aa: CASSLGLPTGDGQETQYF; cdr3_nt: TGCGCCAGCAGCTTGGGCCTTCCAACAGGGGATGGGCAAGAGACCCAGTACTTC; v_call: TRBV5-1; j_call: TRBJ2-5; clone_size: once; d_call: TRBD1
cdr3_aa: CASSESRGRTEAFF; cdr3_nt: TGCGCCAGCAGTGAGTCAAGAGGGCGGACTGAAGCTTTCTTT; v_call: TRBV10-1; j_call: TRBJ1-1; clone_size: -; d_call: -
cdr3_aa: CASSELSQDEQFF; cdr3_nt: TGTGCCAGCAGTGAACTTAGCCAGGATGAGCAGTTCTTC; v_call: TRBV2; j_call: TRBJ2-1; clone_size: -; d_call: -
cdr3_aa: CASSSLGGGETQYF; cdr3_nt: TGTGCCAGCAGCTCTCTTGGCGGGGGAGAGACCCAGTACTTC; v_call: TRBV13; j_call: TRBJ2-5; clone_size: -; d_call: TRBD2
cdr3_aa: CASSLLGQGGEVRHF; cdr3_nt: TGCGCCAGCAGCTTATTAGGACAGGGGGGTGAAGTGAGGCATTTT; v_call: TRBV5-1; j_call: TRBJ1-5; clone_size: -; d_call: TRBD1
cdr3_aa: CASSDHGRDGYTF; cdr3_nt: TGTGCCAGCAGTGATCATGGGCGAGATGGCTACACCTTC; v_call: TRBV25-1; j_call: TRBJ1-2; clone_size: -; d_call: -
cdr3_aa: CASSLGEETQYF; cdr3_nt: TGCGCCAGCAGCTTAGGTGAAGAGACCCAGTACTTC; v_call: TRBV5-1; j_call: TRBJ2-5; clone_size: -; d_call: -
cdr3_aa: CASSLSRLPQHF; cdr3_nt: TGTGCCAGCAGTTTATCGAGATTGCCCCAGCATTTT; v_call: TRBV28; j_call: TRBJ1-5; clone_size: few; d_call: -
cdr3_aa: CATSRDRGWDNYEQYF; cdr3_nt: TGTGCCACCAGCAGAGATCGGGGTTGGGACAACTACGAGCAGTACTTC; v_call: TRBV15; j_call: TRBJ2-7; clone_size: -; d_call: -
cdr3_aa: CASSRGPGSGPSKTQYF; cdr3_nt: TGTGCCAGCAGCAGGGGGCCGGGTAGCGGGCCCTCTAAGACCCAGTACTTC; v_call: TRBV2; j_call: TRBJ2-5; clone_size: -; d_call: -
cdr3_aa: CASSEASGPSYEQYF; cdr3_nt: TGTGCCAGCAGTGAGGCTAGCGGACCATCCTACGAGCAGTACTTC; v_call: TRBV25-1; j_call: TRBJ2-7; clone_size: -; d_call: TRBD2
cdr3_aa: CASSQDQSRGWEKLFF; cdr3_nt: TGCGCCAGCAGCCAAGATCAGAGCAGGGGCTGGGAAAAACTGTTTTTT; v_call: TRBV4-1; j_call: TRBJ1-4; clone_size: few; d_call: -
cdr3_aa: CASSKQGRMEAFF; cdr3_nt: TGTGCCAGCAGTAAACAGGGTAGGATGGAAGCTTTCTTT; v_call: TRBV6-5; j_call: TRBJ1-1; clone_size: -; d_call: -
cdr3_aa: CASSLGTGFENIQYF; cdr3_nt: TGTGCCAGCAGCTTAGGGACAGGGTTTGAAAACATTCAGTACTTC; v_call: TRBV7-6; j_call: TRBJ2-4; clone_size: -; d_call: TRBD1
cdr3_aa: CASSYRGQFNTEAFF; cdr3_nt: TGTGCCAGCAGTTACCGGGGACAGTTTAACACTGAAGCTTTCTTT; v_call: TRBV6-5; j_call: TRBJ1-1; clone_size: -; d_call: TRBD1
cdr3_aa: CASSYRATNEKLFF; cdr3_nt: TGTGCCAGCAGTTACAGGGCAACTAATGAAAAACTGTTTTTT; v_call: TRBV6-6; j_call: TRBJ1-4; clone_size: -; d_call: -
cdr3_aa: CASQSSSLRYEFF; cdr3_nt: TGTGCCAGCCAATCCTCCTCCCTGAGATACGAGTTCTTC; v_call: TRBV28; j_call: TRBJ2-7; clone_size: -; d_call: -
cdr3_aa: CASSELGGTDNEQFF; cdr3_nt: TGTGCCAGCAGTGAACTCGGGGGAACTGATAATGAGCAGTTCTTC; v_call: TRBV25-1; j_call: TRBJ2-1; clone_size: -; d_call: -
cdr3_aa: CASRLRQGRWYGYTF; cdr3_nt: TGTGCCAGCAGGCTTAGGCAAGGGAGATGGTATGGCTACACCTTC; v_call: TRBV6-5; j_call: TRBJ1-2; clone_size: -; d_call: -
cdr3_aa: CASSPTGTGDYGYTF; cdr3_nt: TGTGCCAGCTCACCCACGGGTACAGGGGACTATGGCTACACCTTC; v_call: TRBV18; j_call: TRBJ1-2; clone_size: -; d_call: TRBD1
cdr3_aa: CASSEQGAWNQPQHF; cdr3_nt: TGTGCCAGCAGTGAGCAGGGGGCTTGGAATCAGCCCCAGCATTTT; v_call: TRBV2; j_call: TRBJ1-5; clone_size: -; d_call: TRBD1
cdr3_aa: CASNDFRVGYTF; cdr3_nt: TGTGCCAGCAACGATTTCAGGGTCGGCTACACCTTC; v_call: TRBV7-9; j_call: TRBJ1-2; clone_size: -; d_call: -
cdr3_aa: CASSRAGTNYGYTF; cdr3_nt: TGTGCCAGTAGTAGGGCAGGGACTAACTATGGCTACACCTTC; v_call: TRBV19; j_call: TRBJ1-2; clone_size: -; d_call: -
cdr3_aa: CASSLDRGNWTEAFF; cdr3_nt: TGTGCCAGCAGTTTAGACAGGGGGAATTGGACTGAAGCTTTCTTT; v_call: TRBV27; j_call: TRBJ1-1; clone_size: -; d_call: TRBD1
cdr3_aa: CASSENKFAAKNIQYF; cdr3_nt: TGTGCCAGCAGCGAAAATAAATTTGCGGCCAAAAACATTCAGTACTTC; v_call: TRBV9; j_call: TRBJ2-4; clone_size: -; d_call: -
cdr3_aa: CASSSGGNSYEQYF; cdr3_nt: TGTGCCAGCAGTTCCGGTGGTAATTCCTACGAGCAGTACTTC; v_call: TRBV28; j_call: TRBJ2-7; clone_size: -; d_call: -
cdr3_aa: CASSQDADRDSPLHF; cdr3_nt: TGCGCCAGCAGCCAAGATGCGGACAGGGATTCACCCCTCCACTTT; v_call: TRBV4-3; j_call: TRBJ1-6; clone_size: -; d_call: TRBD1
cdr3_aa: CASLRGRGNQPQHF; cdr3_nt: TGTGCCAGCCTCCGGGGAAGGGGCAATCAGCCCCAGCATTTT; v_call: TRBV28; j_call: TRBJ1-5; clone_size: -; d_call: -
cdr3_aa: CASRKQGAVDEQYF; cdr3_nt: TGCGCCAGCAGGAAACAGGGGGCAGTCGACGAGCAGTACTTC; v_call: TRBV5-1; j_call: TRBJ2-7; clone_size: -; d_call: TRBD1
cdr3_aa: CASSSGTSGRYEQYF; cdr3_nt: TGTGCCAGCAGTTCCGGGACTAGCGGGAGATACGAGCAGTACTTC; v_call: TRBV6-6; j_call: TRBJ2-7; clone_size: -; d_call: TRBD2
cdr3_aa: CASSPRADSYEQYF; cdr3_nt: TGTGCCAGCAGCCCCCGCGCGGATAGCTACGAGCAGTACTTC; v_call: TRBV7-9; j_call: TRBJ2-7; clone_size: -; d_call: -
cdr3_aa: CASSEAGQNTGELFF; cdr3_nt: TGTGCCAGCAGTGAAGCGGGACAGAACACCGGGGAGCTGTTTTTT; v_call: TRBV6-1; j_call: TRBJ2-2; clone_size: once; d_call: -
cdr3_aa: CASSLAGGAHYEQYF; cdr3_nt: TGTGCCAGCAGCTTGGCAGGGGGCGCACACTACGAGCAGTACTTC; v_call: TRBV7-9; j_call: TRBJ2-7; clone_size: -; d_call: TRBD1
cdr3_aa: CASSILDEQFF; cdr3_nt: TGTGCCAGCAGCATACTAGATGAGCAGTTCTTC; v_call: TRBV5-6; j_call: TRBJ2-1; clone_size: -; d_call: -
cdr3_aa: CASSIDLRNGELFF; cdr3_nt: TGCGCCAGCAGCATTGACCTTCGGAACGGGGAGCTGTTTTTT; v_call: TRBV5-1; j_call: TRBJ2-2; clone_size: -; d_call: -
cdr3_aa: CASSLDGGYNEQFF; cdr3_nt: TGCGCCAGCAGCTTGGACGGAGGCTACAATGAGCAGTTCTTC; v_call: TRBV5-1; j_call: TRBJ2-1; clone_size: -; d_call: -
cdr3_aa: CSVESRGGNTIYF; cdr3_nt: TGCAGCGTTGAAAGCAGGGGAGGAAACACCATATATTTT; v_call: TRBV29-1; j_call: TRBJ1-3; clone_size: -; d_call: -
cdr3_aa: CASSSLTASTDTQYF; cdr3_nt: TGCGCCAGCAGCTCCTTGACAGCTAGCACAGATACGCAGTATTTT; v_call: TRBV5-1; j_call: TRBJ2-3; clone_size: -; d_call: -
cdr3_aa: CASSGLGLAGSTDTQYF; cdr3_nt: TGTGCCAGTAGCGGGTTAGGACTAGCGGGGAGCACAGATACGCAGTATTTT; v_call: TRBV19; j_call: TRBJ2-3; clone_size: -; d_call: TRBD2